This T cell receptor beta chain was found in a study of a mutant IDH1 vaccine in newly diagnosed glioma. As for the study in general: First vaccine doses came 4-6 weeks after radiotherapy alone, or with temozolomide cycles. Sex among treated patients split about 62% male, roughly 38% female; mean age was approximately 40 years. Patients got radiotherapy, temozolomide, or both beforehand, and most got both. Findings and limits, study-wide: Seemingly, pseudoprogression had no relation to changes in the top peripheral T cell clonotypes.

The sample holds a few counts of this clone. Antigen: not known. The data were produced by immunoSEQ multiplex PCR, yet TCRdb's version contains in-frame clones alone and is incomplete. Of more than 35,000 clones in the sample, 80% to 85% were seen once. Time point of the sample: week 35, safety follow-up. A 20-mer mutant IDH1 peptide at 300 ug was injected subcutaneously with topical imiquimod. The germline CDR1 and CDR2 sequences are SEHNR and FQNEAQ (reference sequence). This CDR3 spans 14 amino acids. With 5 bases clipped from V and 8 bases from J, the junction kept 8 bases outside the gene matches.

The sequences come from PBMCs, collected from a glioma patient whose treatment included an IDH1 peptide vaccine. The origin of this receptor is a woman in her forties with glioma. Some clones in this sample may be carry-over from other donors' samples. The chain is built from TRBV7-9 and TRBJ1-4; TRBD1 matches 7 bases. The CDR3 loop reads CASSPLTGREKLFF. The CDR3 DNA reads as TGTGCCAGCAGCCCATTGACAGGGCGGGAAAAACTGTTTTTT.